This entry features one T cell receptor (beta chain) sequence. The antigen is unknown. Researchers ran the PCR with 60 Vbeta and 13 Jbeta primers. The repertoire was sequenced with immunoSEQ multiplex PCR; TCRdb's copy has only in-frame clones and lacks some. The table has some 160,000 clones, roughly 80% seen once. The CDR3 is 15 residues long. The germline V gene encodes CDR1 MNHEY and CDR2 SVGAGI. Trimming took 6 bases from V and 5 from J; bases not matched to a gene: 6. At the time of sampling, donors were nominally healthy, though unrecorded immune exposures were likely. The data derive from a study of cytomegalovirus exposure and HLA in healthy donors. About the study: Findings of an earlier analysis included roughly 110 million unique TCR beta sequences from roughly 190 million T cells. Overall study results and limits: Follow-up analysis seemed to connect common viral pathogens with several of the most significant clusters identified. Being productive about 90% or about 30% of the time was typical of most TCR beta V segments in an earlier analysis.

The sequenced sample was PBMCs. The TCR was taken from a man in his forties or fifties in good health and CMV-seropositive. The V call is TRBV6-5, the J call TRBJ2-3; 12 positions agree with TRBD2. This chain's CDR3 is CASRSSGRAGDTQYF. CDR3 coding DNA: TGTGCCAGCAGGTCTAGCGGGAGGGCTGGAGATACGCAGTATTTT.